This T cell receptor (beta chain) came from a study of CD8+ T cells in alopecia areata. Treatment specified: oral pan-JAK inhibitor, 5-10 mg twice daily. Following RNA extraction, reverse transcription yielded cDNA that acted as the sequencing template. TCRdb's table, derived via immunoSEQ multiplex PCR, lists solely in-frame clones and lacks some. The repertoire consists of some 200,000 clones, with about 60% occurring once and the leading ten covering 3% to 3.5%. Details on this clone: What it binds is unknown.

Trimming left V 7 bases short and J 7 bases short, with 14 bases between. CDR3 length: 14 residues. Germline V gives CDR1 MNHEY, CDR2 SMNVEV (reference sequence). Study-wide findings and caveats: Many expanded lesional clones stayed in scalp and blood while on tofacitinib.

V usage is TRBV27 and J usage is TRBJ1-6; possible D gene TRBD1, 6 bases. The specimen comprised CD4+ T cells sorted from blood, sampled at week 4, from a patient treated with tofacitinib. The sequence derives from a human donor with alopecia areata. CDR3 protein: CASTQGQFNSPLHF. The CDR3 DNA reads as TGTGCCAGCACACAGGGTCAATTCAATTCACCCCTCCACTTT.